Listed here are 26 T cell receptor beta chains from one sample, sequenced in a study of T-cell memory formation after mild COVID-19. MiXCR was run by TCRdb on the 5' RACE reads, yielding one entry per CDR3 protein. This table holds 300,000 to 400,000 distinct CDR3 sequences, approximately 27% found once. The material sequenced was PBMCs or a T cell subset sorted from them (not recorded which). The source of these receptors is an adult woman who had mild COVID-19 (a few samples of this study predate the infection). Cell type and time point are not known.

The genes are TRBV4-2 and TRBJ2-3; D perhaps matches TRBD2 (7 bases). Trimming left V 3 bases short and J 4 bases short, with 14 bases between. This CDR3 is built from 15 residues. From germline, CDR1 is LGHNA and CDR2 YNFKEQ. CDR3 amino acids: CASSQRKGGADTQYF. The DNA of the CDR3 is TGTGCCAGCAGCCAGCGGAAGGGGGGGGCAGATACGCAGTATTTT.

The chain couples TRBV29-1 to TRBJ2-7; 12 bases match TRBD2. Germline CDR1 SQVTM, CDR2 ANQGSEA. The CDR3 is 16 amino acids. V shed 6 bases, J shed 5 bases, and the junction held 14 bases outside the gene matches. Here the CDR3 DNA reads TGCAGCGTCGCTACCGGGACTAGCGGGCTTGGAAACGAGCAGTACTTC. It yields the protein CSVATGTSGLGNEQYF.

The chain couples TRBV4-1 to TRBJ2-3; D is perhaps TRBD1 (6 bases). V was trimmed by 0 bases and J by 4 bases, leaving 8 bases between them. Germline V gene data show CDR1 as MGHRA and CDR2 as YSYEKL. The CDR3 is 14 residues long. CDR3 region: CASSQDRTADTQYF. The CDR3 nucleotides read TGCGCCAGCAGCCAAGATCGGACAGCAGATACGCAGTATTTT.

This clonotype came up a few times. The V gene is TRBV4-2, the J gene TRBJ2-1; 7 nucleotides align to TRBD2. Unmatched junction bases numbered 9, after V lost 4 bases and J lost 3 bases. This CDR3 contains 16 residues. CDR1 is LGHNA and CDR2 is YNFKEQ in the germline V gene. The chain's CDR3 is CASSPGWRGSYNEQFF. DNA of the CDR3: TGTGCCAGCAGCCCGGGGTGGCGGGGGAGCTACAATGAGCAGTTCTTC.

The rearrangement joins TRBV7-6 to TRBJ2-7; perhaps TRBD2 as D (7 bases). Germline loops: CDR1 SGHVS, CDR2 FNYEAQ. The CDR3 length is 15 residues. Trimming took off 1 base at V and 3 bases at J, with 13 bases between the two ends. CDR3 in DNA: TGTGCCAGCAGCTTAGGGGGGGGGGCCCTCTACGAGCAGTACTTC. It yields the protein CASSLGGGALYEQYF.

CDR3 nucleotides: TGTGCCTGGGCGCCAAACATGAACACTGAAGCTTTCTTT. This gives the protein CAWAPNMNTEAFF. This chain connects TRBV30 to TRBJ1-1, with D unresolved. This CDR3 region has 13 residues. Germline assignment: CDR1 GTSNPN and CDR2 SVGIG (reference sequence). V was cut by 5 bases and J by 0 bases, with 10 bases left in between.

The rearrangement links TRBV11-2 to TRBJ1-1, with 8 bases that match TRBD1. With V trimmed by 3 bases and J by 4 bases, 7 bases remained unmatched. The CDR3 has 15 residues. Germline assignment: CDR1 SGHAT and CDR2 FQNNGV. DNA of the CDR3: TGTGCCAGCAGCTTCGGCGCGACAGGGGCCACTGAAGCTTTCTTT. Residues: CASSFGATGATEAFF.

Concerning this clonotype itself: A junction end diverges from the germline sequence, so it may reflect a read error. The chain is built from TRBV7-2 and TRBJ2-5; D gene unclear. Germline CDR1 is SGHTA and CDR2 is FQGNSA. This CDR3 region has 12 residues. Written as DNA, the CDR3 is TGTGCCAGCAGCAAGTACCAAGGGACCCAGTACTTC. Its protein is CASSKYQGTQYF.

This clonotype was picked up a small number of times. The chain employs TRBV15 and TRBJ1-5; no reliable D call. Germline values: CDR1 LNHNV, CDR2 YYDKDF (reference sequence). The length of the CDR3 is 13 residues. The V and J ends lost 3 bases and 9 bases respectively, with 12 bases between them. CDR3 residues: CATSSPLVGPQHF. The CDR3 bases are TGTGCCACCAGCAGCCCTCTGGTTGGGCCCCAGCATTTT.

This clonotype came up a few times. The chain recombines TRBV27 with TRBJ2-7; D is undetermined. The V gene lost 1 base and the J gene lost 3 bases, with 16 bases spanning the gap. Germline values: CDR1 MNHEY, CDR2 SMNVEV (reference sequence). This CDR3 has 16 residues. CDR3 sequence (DNA): TGTGCCAGCAGTTTATTTTCCCCCCGGGCAGGCTACGAGCAGTACTTC. Its protein product is CASSLFSPRAGYEQYF.

The sample holds a few counts of this clonotype. This chain links TRBV9 with TRBJ2-5, with D possibly called TRBD1 or TRBD2 (6 bases each). Germline CDR1 reads SGDLS; CDR2 reads YYNGEE. CDR3 length: 13 residues. V dropped 3 bases and J dropped 5 bases, with 11 bases sitting between them. Written as DNA, the CDR3 is TGTGCCAGCAGCGGTACAGGGAGGGAGACCCAGTACTTC. It translates to CASSGTGRETQYF.

This sequence joins TRBV25-1 and TRBJ2-7; TRBD2 matches at 8 bases. The CDR3 has 14 residues. Germline V gene sequence: CDR1 MGHDK, CDR2 SYGVNS. V lost 8 bases and J lost 5; bases outside the gene matches: 11. The CDR3 nucleotides read TGTGCCAGCTTAGCGGGAAACCTTCCCGACGAGCAGTACTTC. Translated: CASLAGNLPDEQYF.

A few counts support this clonotype. The V gene is TRBV6-2 or TRBV6-3, the J gene TRBJ1-2; perhaps TRBD1 as D (6 bases). There are 18 residues in the CDR3. Trimming left V 0 bases short and J 3 bases short, with 20 bases between. Germline V gene data show CDR1 as MNHEY and CDR2 as SVGEGT. The CDR3 DNA reads TGTGCCAGCAGTTACTCAAGGTTCAGGGGACTTGAGGACTATGGCTACACCTTC. It yields the protein CASSYSRFRGLEDYGYTF.

The J gene is TRBJ2-3, the V gene TRBV5-1; D not certain. V lost 4 bases to trimming and J lost 0 bases, with 15 bases between them. Germline values: CDR1 SGHRS, CDR2 YFSETQ. This CDR3 comprises 16 residues. The chain's CDR3 is CASSPILSGSTDTQYF. The DNA of the CDR3 is TGCGCCAGCAGCCCGATCCTGTCAGGAAGCACAGATACGCAGTATTTT.

This chain joins TRBV4-1 and TRBJ2-1; no reliable D call. The V end lost 4 bases, the J end lost 5 bases, and 21 bases lay between the germline ends. The CDR3 spans 17 residues. Germline CDR1 MGHRA, CDR2 YSYEKL. The CDR3 nucleotides are TGCGCCAGCAGCCGTACTTTAGCCAGGCGTGTCGACAATGAGCAGTTCTTC. It is translated as CASSRTLARRVDNEQFF.

This clonotype was counted once. J is TRBJ1-1 and V is TRBV7-2; D gene uncertain. In germline, CDR1 is SGHTA, CDR2 FQGNSA. V gave up 5 bases and J gave up 1 base, with 11 bases separating them. There are 14 residues in the CDR3. The CDR3 nucleotides are TGTGCCAGCAGCCGTCGTACCGAGAACACTGAAGCTTTCTTT. Protein: CASSRRTENTEAFF.

V and J are TRBV6-2 or TRBV6-3 and TRBJ1-1, with 7 bases matching TRBD1. In germline, CDR1 is MNHEY, CDR2 SVGEGT. V lost 7 bases to trimming and J lost 4 bases; unmatched junction nucleotides: 9. This CDR3 contains 14 residues. The CDR3 DNA is TGTGCCAGCAATTCCGGGACAGTGGGCACTGAAGCTTTCTTT. Its protein product is CASNSGTVGTEAFF.

The rearrangement links TRBV9 to TRBJ2-1; no clear D gene. Trimming pared 3 bases from V and 7 bases from J, leaving 8 bases between. Germline V gives CDR1 SGDLS, CDR2 YYNGEE. This CDR3 is built from 12 residues. DNA of the CDR3: TGTGCCAGCAGCGATGGAGTGAATGAGCAGTTCTTC. This encodes CASSDGVNEQFF. The full variable domain, rest sourced from reference TRBV9 and TRBJ2-1, is DSGVTQTPKHLITATGQRVTLRCSPRSGDLSVYWYQQSLDQGLQFLIQYYNGEERAKGNILERFSAQQFPDLHSELNLSSLELGDSALYFCASSDGVNEQFFGPGTRLTVL.

The V gene is TRBV20-1, the J gene TRBJ1-3; TRBD1 is a possible D gene (6 bases). Germline lookup yields CDR1 DFQATT and CDR2 SNEGSKA (reference sequence). V dropped 6 bases and J dropped 0 bases, with 9 bases sitting between them. The CDR3 is 13 amino acids. In DNA form, the CDR3 reads TGCAGTGCGCGGACAGTCTCTGGAAACACCATATATTTT. It yields the protein CSARTVSGNTIYF.

This clonotype has a handful of counts. The chain recombines TRBV12-3 or TRBV12-4 with TRBJ2-1; no clear D. V lost 2 bases and J 4 bases, leaving 6 bases between the germline ends. This CDR3 contains 13 residues. The CDR3 loop is CASSLSQYNEQFF. In nucleotides, the CDR3 is TGTGCCAGCAGTTTATCTCAATACAATGAGCAGTTCTTC.

The DNA for the CDR3 is TGCGCCAGCAGCCAAGAGGGGGACAGGGGAAACACTGAAGCTTTCTTT. Amino acid sequence: CASSQEGDRGNTEAFF. This chain links TRBV4-1 with TRBJ1-1; 10 nucleotides agree with TRBD1. V was pared by 0 bases and J by 2 bases, with 3 bases of the junction left unmatched. The germline V gene has CDR1 MGHRA and CDR2 YSYEKL. The CDR3 totals 16 residues.

J is TRBJ1-2 and V is TRBV5-6; TRBD1 matches at 8 bases. Germline CDR1 and CDR2: SGHDT and YYEEEE. The CDR3 runs 13 residues. V gave up 4 bases and J gave up 8 bases; unmatched junction bases: 7. The CDR3 is CASSPPAGGGYTF. The CDR3 DNA reads as TGTGCCAGCAGCCCCCCCGCAGGGGGCGGCTACACCTTC.

V is TRBV27 and J is TRBJ1-1, with 10 bases aligning to TRBD1. The CDR3 contains 17 residues. The J segment lost 0 bases and the V segment lost 3 bases, leaving 7 bases of the junction unmatched. Germline-derived CDR1 and CDR2 are MNHEY and SMNVEV (reference sequence). The CDR3 DNA sequence: TGTGCCAGCAGTTTTTTCGGGACAGGGGTCATGAACACTGAAGCTTTCTTT. It is translated as CASSFFGTGVMNTEAFF.

The V and J genes are TRBV6-5 and TRBJ2-7; 9 nucleotides align to TRBD1. The germline V gene has CDR1 MNHEY and CDR2 SVGAGI. The CDR3 length is 15 residues. J lost 2 bases, V lost 8 bases, and 10 bases had no gene match. The CDR3 DNA is TGTGCCAGCTTTTCCGCCGGGACAGGGACCTACGAGCAGTACTTC. Its protein product is CASFSAGTGTYEQYF.

V usage is TRBV5-1 and J usage is TRBJ1-1; maybe TRBD1 (5 bases). This CDR3 contains 16 residues. Germline lookup yields CDR1 SGHRS and CDR2 YFSETQ. V was trimmed by 2 bases and J by 4 bases, leaving 18 bases between them. For the CDR3, the DNA is TGCGCCAGCAGCTTAAAAGTGCAGGGAACGTTCACTGAAGCTTTCTTT. It codes for CASSLKVQGTFTEAFF.

This clonotype showed up just a few times. This rearrangement joins TRBV4-1 to TRBJ2-3; a weak D match, TRBD1 (6 bases). Per the germline V gene, CDR1 is MGHRA and CDR2 is YSYEKL. The CDR3 length is 17 residues. V was clipped by 2 bases and J by 0 bases, with 15 bases between them. The CDR3 DNA sequence: TGCGCCAGCAGCCAACCGGTCCGGGACATGAGCACAGATACGCAGTATTTT. Its translation is CASSQPVRDMSTDTQYF.